This T cell receptor beta chain stems from a study of patients and donors after allogeneic stem cell transplantation. TCRdb ran MiXCR on the RT-PCR reads and lists one entry per CDR3 protein. The sample consists of about 200,000 distinct CDR3 sequences, 41% of them appearing once. Trimming removed 1 base from V and 3 bases from J, with 10 bases in between. CDR3 length: 15 amino acids. In germline, CDR1 is SGHTA, CDR2 FQGNSA. This rearrangement joins TRBV7-2 to TRBJ1-5, with a possible D match to TRBD1 (6 bases). This TCR derives from a human donor who was either an allogeneic HSCT recipient or a stem cell or donor lymphocyte infusion donor (not recorded which). It is not recorded whose cells these are; they may come from a transplant donor. Material for sequencing was blood, either unsorted or a sorted T cell fraction (not recorded which). The CDR3, as DNA: TGTGCCAGCAGCTTAGGACCAGGGGACAATCAGCCCCAGCATTTT. Translating it yields CASSLGPGDNQPQHF. The full variable domain, its missing parts supplied by reference TRBV7-2 and TRBJ1-5, is GAGVSQSPSNKVTEKGKDVELRCDPISGHTALYWYRQSLGQGLEFLIYFQGNSAPDKSGLPSDRFSAERTGGSVSTLTIQRTQQEDSAVYLCASSLGPGDNQPQHFGDGTRLSIL.